This entry features one TCR beta chain sequence. The germline V and J ends were trimmed by 1 base and 0 bases, with 7 bases remaining between them. The germline V gene encodes CDR1 SNHLY and CDR2 FYNNEI. The CDR3 is 15 amino acids. The method was immunoSEQ multiplex PCR; TCRdb's version includes in-frame clones alone and lacks a portion of them. The sample shows 75,000 to 100,000 clones, roughly four fifths of them seen only once. The sample belongs to a study of blood T cell repertoires in COVID-19. The specimen was peripheral blood. This clonotype originated in a human donor in a cohort sampled during active COVID-19. The J gene is TRBJ1-3, the V gene TRBV2, with D unclear. The DNA of the CDR3 is TGTGCCAGCAGTGAAGACGGAGGCTCTGGAAACACCATATATTTT. This gives the protein CASSEDGGSGNTIYF.